This T cell receptor (beta chain) was documented in a study of breast tumors, draining lymph nodes, adjacent tissues (dated by TCRdb to about 2016). About the study as a whole: TCR beta repertoires were compared across tumor, adjacent nontumor tissue and axillary lymph nodes obtained from breast cancer patients. The study aimed to assess the relationships and possible T-cell exchange between tumor, surrounding tissue and draining lymph node repertoires in human breast cancer.

The listed sequencing device is Illumina HiSeq 2000. Multiplex PCR amplification was used to build the TCR beta chain libraries. High-throughput sequencing was used to analyze the amplified TCR beta chain products. TCRdb passed the public sequencing reads through fastp at Q25 and MiXCR, retaining productive beta sequences. Rows merge per CDR3 protein into single entries with the most common DNA and genes. This sample lists about 150,000 distinct CDR3 sequences; about a fifth were detected once. Of the sample, around 2.7% falls within the top ten clones. Lymph node samples came from the axillary draining lymph nodes of breast cancer patients. What the authors observed across the whole study: Tumor T-cell repertoires showed less diversity than lymph node repertoires and more diversity than nontumor tissue repertoires, and tumor T-cell repertoires showed preferential V and J gene usage. Tumor and nontumor tissue repertoires were significantly more similar in luminal-like than in basal-like breast cancer. The data were considered consistent with most tumor T cells being derived from the lymph node and subsequently expanding within tumor tissue. The conclusion that tumor T cells originate in lymph nodes was presented as consistent with a hypothesis rather than as directly demonstrated.

Turning to this clonotype: Its antigen remains unidentified. At one end the junction does not follow the germline gene, possibly because of a read error.

The material sequenced was axillary lymph node tissue. The source of this sequence is a female donor with breast cancer. Some clones in this sample may be carry-over from other donors' samples.

In nucleotides, the sequence is TGTGCCAGCAGTCCTAGGGGGACAGGGGGCTCCTTTAACTATGGCTGCACCTTC. It encodes CASSPRGTGGSFNYGCTF. The chain uses TRBV27 and TRBJ1-2; the central 12 bases match TRBD1. From cysteine to phenylalanine, the CDR3 is 18 amino acids long. The read is trimmed to its CDR3 DNA, 54 bases read in frame from base 1. For CDR1 and CDR2, the germline V gene (reference sequence) lists MNHEY and SMNVEV.